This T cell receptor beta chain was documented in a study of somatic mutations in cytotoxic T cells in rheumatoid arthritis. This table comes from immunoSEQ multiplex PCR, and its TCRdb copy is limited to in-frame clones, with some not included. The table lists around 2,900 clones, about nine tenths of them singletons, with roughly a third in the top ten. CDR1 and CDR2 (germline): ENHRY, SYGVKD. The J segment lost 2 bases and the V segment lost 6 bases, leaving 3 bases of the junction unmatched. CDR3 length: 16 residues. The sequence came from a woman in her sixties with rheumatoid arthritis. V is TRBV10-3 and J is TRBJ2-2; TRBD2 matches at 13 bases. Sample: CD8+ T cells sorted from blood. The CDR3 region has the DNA TGTGCCATCAGAGGGACTAGCGGGGTAAACACCGGGGAGCTGTTTTTT. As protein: CAIRGTSGVNTGELFF.